The next 15 T cell receptor beta chains were all read from a single sample in a study of T cell repertoires in cytomegalovirus infection. Using its own MiXCR run on the reads, TCRdb lists one record per CDR3 protein. There are 150,000 to 190,000 distinct CDR3 sequences in the sample; 23% occur only once, and approximately 10% lies in the top ten. The specimen was PBMCs. Source of these receptors: a human donor in good health (CMV status not recorded). Some clones in this sample may be carry-over from other donors' samples.

The gene calls are TRBV7-3 and TRBJ1-2; TRBD1 matches 9 bases. The CDR3 is 14 amino acids. After removal of 0 bases from V and 6 bases from J, the junction contained 2 bases not matched to a gene. CDR1 SGHTA and CDR2 FQGTGA come from the germline V gene. DNA for the CDR3: TGTGCCAGCAGCTTAACGGGACAGGGTGATGGCTACACCTTC. This sequence encodes CASSLTGQGDGYTF.

This chain uses TRBV11-2 with TRBJ1-6, with TRBD1 matching over 8 bases. Germline values: CDR1 SGHAT, CDR2 FQNNGV. This CDR3 has 15 amino acids. Trimming took 5 bases from V and 7 from J; bases not matched to a gene: 7. CDR3 nucleotides: TGTGCCAGCAGCCAGTTGACAGGGGAAAATTCACCCCTCCACTTT. It is translated as CASSQLTGENSPLHF.

In regard to this clonotype: One junction end does not reproduce the germline sequence, and a read error may be involved. The chain has TRBV7-6 and TRBJ2-5; D tentatively fits TRBD1 or TRBD2 (7 bases each). Germline lookup yields CDR1 SGHVS and CDR2 FNYEAQ. This CDR3 spans 13 amino acids. The CDR3 nucleotides are TGTGCCAGCAGCACATCAGGGGGGGGGACCCCGTACTTC. Protein sequence: CASSTSGGGTPYF.

At least ten counts were recorded for this clonotype. V and J are TRBV3-1 and TRBJ2-2; D remains ambiguous. Germline V CDR1 and CDR2: LGHDT, YNNKEL (reference sequence). V shed 1 base and J shed 4 bases, with 10 bases lying between them. The CDR3 length is 15 residues. CDR3 nucleotides: TGTGCCAGCAGCCAAGCTGGGTCTGGCACCGGGGAGCTGTTTTTT. It encodes CASSQAGSGTGELFF.

This clonotype occurred many times. V and J are TRBV5-5 and TRBJ1-5, with a possible D match to TRBD1 (5 bases). This CDR3 is 15 amino acids long. Germline assignment: CDR1 SGHKS and CDR2 YYEKEE (reference sequence). The germline V and J ends were trimmed by 5 bases and 4 bases, with 16 bases remaining between them. In DNA form, the CDR3 reads TGTGCCAGCAGGCACCGGGACGGAAAAAATCAGCCCCAGCATTTT. Translated, it gives CASRHRDGKNQPQHF.

This clonotype has just a few counts. The chain couples TRBV5-1 to TRBJ2-7, with D unresolved. In germline, CDR1 is SGHRS, CDR2 YFSETQ. Trimming removed 4 bases at V and 5 bases at J, with 19 bases between. This CDR3 contains 15 residues. This chain's CDR3 is CASSQTVSGVHEQYF. The CDR3 nucleotides are TGCGCCAGCAGCCAAACAGTCTCCGGAGTACACGAGCAGTACTTC. The whole variable domain, remainder taken from reference TRBV5-1 and TRBJ2-7, is KAGVTQTPRYLIKTRGQQVTLSCSPISGHRSVSWYQQTPGQGLQFLFEYFSETQRNKGNFPGRFSGRQFSNSRSEMNVSTLELGDSALYLCASSQTVSGVHEQYFGPGTRLTVT.

This clonotype was seen many times. J is TRBJ2-5 and V is TRBV11-2; 9 bases agree with TRBD1. The CDR3 length is 13 residues. Germline lookup yields CDR1 SGHAT and CDR2 FQNNGV. V gave up 3 bases and J gave up 5 bases; unmatched junction bases: 1. CDR3 bases: TGTGCCAGCAGCTTTGGGACAGGGGAGACCCAGTACTTC. Translated, it gives CASSFGTGETQYF.

J is TRBJ1-2 and V is TRBV19; 7 bases match TRBD1. The germline V gene encodes CDR1 LNHDA and CDR2 SQIVND (reference sequence). V lost 3 bases and J lost 7; bases outside the gene matches: 5. This CDR3 is 13 amino acids long. CDR3 in amino acids: CASSIVQGSGYTF. The CDR3, as DNA: TGTGCCAGTAGTATCGTACAGGGGAGTGGCTACACCTTC.

This chain links TRBV6-5 with TRBJ2-2; D tentatively reads TRBD1 or TRBD2 (5 bases each). The CDR3 contains 16 residues. V shed 0 bases and J shed 2 bases, with 10 bases lying between them. Germline assignment: CDR1 MNHEY and CDR2 SVGAGI. The CDR3 reads CASSYSMGPNTGELFF. The CDR3 DNA reads as TGTGCCAGCAGTTACTCAATGGGACCCAACACCGGGGAGCTGTTTTTT.

The sample holds a few counts of this clonotype. V usage is TRBV28 and J usage is TRBJ1-1, with D unclear. Germline V gene lookup returns CDR1 MDHEN and CDR2 SYDVKM. Trimming stripped 1 base from V and 10 bases from J, with 16 bases between. The CDR3 is 14 amino acids. The CDR3 here is CASSLYFDGPRAFF. The CDR3 DNA follows: TGTGCCAGCAGTTTATACTTCGACGGCCCGAGAGCTTTCTTT. The full variable domain, completed using reference TRBV28 and TRBJ1-1, is DVKVTQSSRYLVKRTGEKVFLECVQDMDHENMFWYRQDPGLGLRLIYFSYDVKMKEKGDIPEGYSVSREKKERFSLILESASTNQTSMYLCASSLYFDGPRAFFGQGTRLTVV.

This clonotype has at least ten counts. The chain uses TRBV28 and TRBJ1-4, with D maybe TRBD1 (5 bases). The germline CDR1 and CDR2 sequences are MDHEN and SYDVKM. V lost 7 bases to trimming and J lost 8 bases, with 17 bases between them. The CDR3 runs 14 residues. The CDR3 nucleotides are TGTGCCAGCACCCCTCCAGGGCGGGGGGAAAAACTGTTTTTT. Translating gives CASTPPGRGEKLFF.

The chain uses TRBV19 and TRBJ2-1, with D uncertain. This CDR3 spans 14 amino acids. Germline CDR1 is LNHDA and CDR2 is SQIVND (reference sequence). Trimming took 3 bases from V and 8 from J, leaving 14 bases between them. The CDR3 is CASSIRLSNDEQFF. CDR3 DNA sequence: TGTGCCAGTAGTATCCGTCTATCCAACGATGAGCAGTTCTTC.

This clonotype was observed a handful of times. This chain links TRBV5-8 with TRBJ1-1, with D unresolved. Trimming shortened V by 0 bases and J by 4 bases, and 7 bases separated the two germline ends. This CDR3 contains 13 residues. CDR1 is SGHTS and CDR2 is YDEGEE in the germline V gene. CDR3 protein: CASSLDRGTEAFF. CDR3 DNA sequence: TGTGCCAGCAGCTTGGATCGCGGCACTGAAGCTTTCTTT.

The CDR3: CASSPQPVNSPLHF. The CDR3 DNA follows: TGTGCCAGCAGCCCCCAGCCAGTGAATTCACCCCTCCACTTT. The V and J genes are TRBV14 and TRBJ1-6; no reliable D call. The ends were cut back, 4 bases at V and 7 bases at J, with 11 bases in the middle. The CDR3 contains 14 residues. Looked up from germline, CDR1 is SGHDN and CDR2 is FVKESK.

The chain recombines TRBV5-5 with TRBJ2-7, with a tentative D call TRBD1 (6 bases). Germline V gene data show CDR1 as SGHKS and CDR2 as YYEKEE (reference sequence). Trimming took 4 bases from V and 9 from J, leaving 23 bases between them. The CDR3 consists of 15 residues. In DNA, the CDR3 is TGTGCCAGCAGCCTCCCAGACAGGCCCACTAATAGGCAGTACTTC. Translating it yields CASSLPDRPTNRQYF.